This record covers a single TCR beta chain. Its antigen remains unidentified. The CDR3 extends over 15 amino acids. The germline CDR1 and CDR2 sequences are MGHRA and YSYEKL. J was trimmed by 2 bases and V by 0 bases; bases with no gene match: 3. The sample originates from a study of immune evolution from preneoplasia to lung adenocarcinoma. Libraries were prepared by immunoSEQ multiplex PCR; TCRdb keeps only in-frame clonotypes and omits some of them. The data show thousands of clones, under 85% seen once. General study points: Later-stage lesions appeared to have more T cells, more diversity, less clonality.

The sample taken for sequencing was FFPE adjacent normal lung tissue. The receptor comes from a person aged 70 to 79 with lung adenocarcinoma. The chain recombines TRBV4-1 with TRBJ2-7, with 8 bases aligning to TRBD2. This CDR3 reads CASSQDWRGAYEQYF. The CDR3 region has the DNA TGCGCCAGCAGCCAAGATTGGCGGGGGGCCTACGAGCAGTACTTC.